Listed below are T cell receptor beta chains from one sample, sequenced in a study of post-analysis software for immune sequencing data. TCRdb re-called the PCR reads through MiXCR, storing one row per CDR3 protein. Among a few hundred thousand distinct CDR3 sequences listed, just over 35% were seen once. Sequencing was done on a sample of blood. The receptors were gathered from a girl between 10 and 17 years old with multiple sclerosis. Each CDR3 is given with its conserved first and last residue. D genes are given only for firm matches. A clone size is listed for some rows: how often the clone was seen (once, few, many), or a class if it is expanded.

V,J,size,D,CDR3,DNA
TRBV18,TRBJ2-5,many,TRBD1,CASSPEDRGRPGQETQYF,TGTGCCAGCTCACCAGAGGACAGGGGGCGACCCGGACAAGAGACCCAGTACTTC
TRBV4-1,TRBJ1-3,few,NA,CASSQELFFGASGNTIYF,TGCGCCAGCAGCCAAGAGCTGTTCTTCGGGGCTTCAGGAAACACCATATATTTT
TRBV5-1,TRBJ1-2,many,TRBD1,CASSPGQGNYGYTF,TGCGCCAGCAGCCCGGGACAGGGGAACTATGGCTACACCTTC
TRBV5-1,TRBJ1-4,many,TRBD1,CASSSSGTGRGKLFF,TGCGCCAGCAGCTCCTCCGGGACAGGGAGAGGAAAACTGTTTTTT
TRBV3-1,TRBJ2-1,many,NA,CASSQGRGGGRGEQFF,TGTGCCAGCAGCCAGGGTCGTGGGGGGGGCCGCGGTGAGCAGTTCTTC
TRBV9,TRBJ1-1,NA,NA,CASSGEPQMNTEAFF,TGTGCCAGCAGCGGAGAACCACAGATGAACACTGAAGCTTTCTTT
TRBV7-2,TRBJ2-7,few,TRBD1,CASNLPGQGLYEQYF,TGTGCCAGCAACTTGCCCGGACAGGGCTTATACGAGCAGTACTTC
TRBV2,TRBJ1-5,NA,NA,CASVRDRGNQPQHF,TGTGCCAGCGTTCGGGATCGGGGCAATCAGCCCCAGCATTTT
TRBV5-1,TRBJ2-3,NA,TRBD1,CASSQRFTGVDTQYF,TGCGCCAGCAGCCAAAGATTTACAGGGGTAGATACGCAGTATTTT
TRBV18,TRBJ2-3,many,TRBD1,CASSPPVGTGATDTQYF,TGTGCCAGCTCACCACCGGTGGGGACAGGGGCGACAGATACGCAGTATTTT
TRBV5-1,TRBJ2-4,NA,NA,CARPVAKNIQYF,TGCGCCAGACCCGTGGCCAAAAACATTCAGTACTTC
TRBV6-5,TRBJ2-3,many,NA,CASSDPGLIDTQYF,TGTGCCAGCAGTGACCCGGGACTCATAGATACGCAGTATTTT
TRBV20-1,TRBJ2-1,NA,TRBD2,CSAFPRSSGDTNEQFF,TGCAGTGCTTTCCCAAGGAGTAGCGGGGATACCAATGAGCAGTTCTTC
TRBV5-5,TRBJ2-3,NA,TRBD1,CASSSDRVGGADTQYF,TGTGCCAGCAGCTCTGACAGGGTAGGAGGAGCAGATACGCAGTATTTT
TRBV7-8,TRBJ1-2,many,NA,CASSFDPGRGYTF,TGTGCCAGCAGCTTTGACCCCGGGCGTGGCTACACCTTC
TRBV29-1,TRBJ1-2,many,NA,CSVGTGTHSYGYTF,TGCAGCGTTGGAACCGGGACTCACAGCTATGGCTACACCTTC
TRBV9,TRBJ1-6,many,TRBD1,CASSARQGPNSPLHF,TGTGCCAGCAGCGCGAGACAGGGTCCTAATTCACCCCTCCACTTT
TRBV20-1,TRBJ2-5,once,TRBD1,CSARDPLSGQGYNEQYF,TGCAGTGCTAGAGACCCGCTTTCGGGACAGGGGTACAATGAGCAGTACTTC
TRBV29-1,TRBJ1-4,few,NA,CSVRGRLNEKLFF,TGCAGCGTTCGAGGCCGGCTCAATGAAAAACTGTTTTTT
TRBV6-4,TRBJ2-3,NA,TRBD2,CASSASAGGVDTQYF,TGTGCCAGCAGTGCTTCAGCGGGAGGTGTAGATACGCAGTATTTT
TRBV20-1,TRBJ2-5,NA,NA,CSASGAASQETQYF,TGCAGTGCTAGCGGCGCGGCTAGTCAAGAGACCCAGTACTTC
TRBV12-3/TRBV12-4,TRBJ2-2,few,TRBD2,CASSHRLAGAAGELFF,TGTGCCAGCAGTCACCGACTAGCGGGGGCCGCCGGGGAGCTGTTTTTT
TRBV28,TRBJ1-4,many,TRBD1,CASSLSAGTGSDEREKLFF,TGTGCCAGCAGTTTATCCGCCGGGACAGGGTCGGATGAGCGCGAAAAACTGTTTTTT
TRBV28,TRBJ1-2,many,NA,CASSLGTASGYTF,TGTGCCAGCAGTTTAGGCACCGCCAGTGGCTACACCTTC
TRBV5-1,TRBJ1-1,NA,TRBD1,CASSTGTGLLIEAFF,TGCGCCAGCAGCACCGGGACAGGCTTATTGATTGAAGCTTTCTTT
TRBV4-2,TRBJ2-5,many,NA,CASSQGRQETQYF,TGTGCCAGCAGCCAAGGGCGGCAAGAGACCCAGTACTTC
TRBV18,TRBJ2-7,many,TRBD1,CASSPGTGPPYEQYF,TGTGCCAGCTCACCTGGGACAGGGCCCCCCTACGAGCAGTACTTC
TRBV5-1,TRBJ2-4,many,NA,CASSLTAVEAKNIQYF,TGCGCCAGCAGCTTGACGGCCGTGGAAGCCAAAAACATTCAGTACTTC
TRBV6-5,TRBJ1-6,many,NA,CASSSRAKNSPLHF,TGTGCCAGCAGTTCTCGGGCTAAGAATTCACCCCTCCACTTT
TRBV3-1,TRBJ2-1,many,NA,CASSQGLDYNEQFF,TGTGCCAGCAGCCAAGGACTAGACTACAATGAGCAGTTCTTC
TRBV27,TRBJ2-3,many,TRBD2,CASSFLAGGITDTQYF,TGTGCCAGCAGTTTTCTAGCGGGAGGTATAACAGATACGCAGTATTTT
TRBV28,TRBJ1-2,many,NA,CASSLLSNYGYTF,TGTGCCAGCAGTTTATTATCGAACTATGGCTACACCTTC
TRBV7-3,TRBJ2-1,NA,TRBD1,CASSPQQGRNEQFF,TGTGCCAGCAGCCCGCAACAGGGGCGCAATGAGCAGTTCTTC
TRBV20-1,TRBJ2-3,NA,TRBD2,CSASLAGYTDTQYF,TGCAGTGCTAGTTTAGCGGGATACACAGACACGCAGTATTTT
TRBV28,TRBJ1-2,NA,NA,CASSFNRANGYTF,TGTGCCAGCAGTTTTAACAGGGCAAACGGCTACACCTTC
TRBV18,TRBJ1-5,NA,NA,CASPPEQARPQHF,TGTGCCAGCCCACCAGAGCAGGCAAGGCCCCAGCATTTT
TRBV20-1,TRBJ2-5,once,TRBD2,CSARLAGKHEQYF,TGCAGTGCTAGACTAGCGGGAAAGCATGAGCAGTACTTC
TRBV20-1,TRBJ2-1,many,TRBD2,CSAPTRSGRARNEQFF,TGCAGTGCTCCTACCCGTAGCGGGAGGGCCCGGAATGAGCAGTTCTTC
TRBV20-1,TRBJ2-1,few,TRBD2,CRGGRGGEQFF,TGCAGGGGAGGGCGGGGGGGTGAGCAGTTCTTC
TRBV12-3/TRBV12-4,TRBJ2-1,few,TRBD2,CASRRSGGPYNEQFF,TGTGCCAGCAGGAGAAGCGGGGGCCCCTACAATGAGCAGTTCTTC
TRBV6-1,TRBJ2-1,many,NA,CASSNPRSEQFF,TGTGCCAGCAGCAACCCTAGGAGTGAGCAGTTCTTC
TRBV28,TRBJ1-5,few,NA,CASSPREPDQPQHF,TGTGCCAGCAGCCCCAGGGAACCCGATCAGCCCCAGCATTTT
TRBV29-1,TRBJ1-1,many,NA,CSVEGRMQGTEAFF,TGCAGCGTTGAAGGTCGGATGCAGGGAACTGAAGCTTTCTTT
TRBV4-1,TRBJ1-1,NA,NA,CASSHTTLRGNTEAFF,TGCGCCAGCAGCCACACTACCCTAAGGGGGAACACTGAAGCTTTCTTT
TRBV7-8,TRBJ2-1,NA,TRBD2,CASSFLLAGRSDEQFF,TGTGCCAGCAGCTTTTTGCTAGCGGGAAGATCGGATGAGCAGTTCTTC
TRBV20-1,TRBJ2-1,many,TRBD1,CSARRQGNEQFF,TGCAGTGCTAGAAGACAGGGAAATGAGCAGTTCTTC
TRBV5-1,TRBJ2-3,NA,NA,CASSLERAGTDTQYF,TGCGCCAGCAGCTTGGAAAGGGCTGGCACAGATACGCAGTATTTT
TRBV20-1,TRBJ2-1,many,TRBD2,CSARDWLAGVSSYNEQFF,TGCAGTGCTAGAGATTGGCTAGCGGGAGTGAGCTCCTACAATGAGCAGTTCTTC
TRBV7-8,TRBJ2-5,few,TRBD2,CASSPLAGVQEPQYF,TGTGCCAGCAGCCCACTAGCGGGCGTTCAAGAGCCCCAGTACTTC
TRBV5-1,TRBJ1-2,many,TRBD1,CASAKFTTGQGANYGYTF,TGCGCCAGCGCCAAATTTACAACAGGACAGGGCGCGAACTATGGCTACACCTTC
TRBV29-1,TRBJ1-2,few,NA,CSVARRASYTF,TGCAGCGTTGCTCGGAGGGCTAGCTACACCTTC
TRBV24-1,TRBJ2-3,many,NA,CATSDPGTQDTDTQYF,TGTGCCACCAGTGATCCGGGAACCCAGGACACAGATACGCAGTATTTT
TRBV29-1,TRBJ1-1,few,NA,CSVARGGLSTEAFF,TGCAGCGTTGCCAGGGGTGGGCTCTCCACTGAAGCTTTCTTT
TRBV29-1,TRBJ1-1,many,NA,CSVVGSEAFF,TGCAGCGTTGTAGGGAGTGAAGCTTTCTTT
TRBV20-1,TRBJ1-6,few,NA,CSATKATFYSPLHF,TGCAGTGCTACCAAGGCTACCTTTTATTCACCCCTCCACTTT